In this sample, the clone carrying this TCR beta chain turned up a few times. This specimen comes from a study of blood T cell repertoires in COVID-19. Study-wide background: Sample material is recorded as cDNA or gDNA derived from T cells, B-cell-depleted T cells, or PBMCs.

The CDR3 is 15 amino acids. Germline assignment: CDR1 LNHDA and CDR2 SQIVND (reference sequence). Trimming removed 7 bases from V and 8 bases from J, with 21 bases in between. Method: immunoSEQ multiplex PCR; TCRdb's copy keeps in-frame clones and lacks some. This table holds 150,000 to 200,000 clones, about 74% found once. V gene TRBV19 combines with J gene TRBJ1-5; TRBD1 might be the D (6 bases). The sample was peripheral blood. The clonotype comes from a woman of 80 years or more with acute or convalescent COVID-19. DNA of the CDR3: TGTGCCAGTACCTCGGGACACGAGGGCCAGAAGCCCCAGCATTTT. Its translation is CASTSGHEGQKPQHF.